This TCR beta chain was identified during a study of breast tumors, draining lymph nodes, adjacent tissues. The study's findings and limits: Tumor repertoires ranked between lymph nodes and nontumor tissue in diversity, with V and J gene preferences.

This clonotype was seen repeatedly, ten times or more. Its target is not known. A read error may explain this, as a much larger clone is one base away. Germline V gives CDR1 SGDLS, CDR2 YYNGEE. V was pared by 0 bases and J by 4 bases, with 3 bases between. This CDR3 is built from 12 residues. A single record per CDR3 protein comes from TCRdb applying MiXCR to the multiplex PCR reads. Of some 120,000 distinct CDR3 sequences listed, 15% to 20% were seen once; the top ten hold roughly 4%. Breast cancer patients provided tissue from their axillary draining lymph nodes. This sequence originates from a female donor with breast cancer. Some clones in this sample may be carry-over from other donors' samples. The rearrangement links TRBV9 to TRBJ2-3; D is unresolved. The sequencing input was axillary lymph node tissue. This CDR3 reads CASSVGADTQYF. The CDR3 DNA reads TGTGCCAGCAGCGTAGGGGCAGATACGCAGTATTTT.